This T cell receptor (beta chain) appears in the sequencing data of a study of post-analysis software for immune sequencing data. Study-level points and caveats: Relative to controls, patients with multiple sclerosis showed significantly lower normalized Chao1 diversity. Under the F measure, samples that were prepared in one batch clustered strongly together. Patients showed TRBV5-6, TRBV5-1 and TRBV20-1 among four to six TRBV segments more frequent than in controls.

Points on this clonotype: The target antigen is unknown.

Libraries were made from TCR beta cDNA, and they carried unique molecular identifiers. From the PCR reads, TCRdb called clonotypes with MiXCR, one entry per CDR3 protein. Of about 460,000 distinct CDR3 sequences in the sample, 45% were seen once. CDR1 SQVTM and CDR2 ANQGSEA come from the germline V gene. The CDR3 covers 15 residues. Material for sequencing was blood. The rearrangement links TRBV29-1 to TRBJ2-5, with 13 bases aligning to TRBD2. The tail of the sequence fits TRBJ2-7 better, so the J call may be wrong. The TCR sequence derives from a girl under 18 with multiple sclerosis. The CDR3 region is CSVGLAGGGDYEQYF. CDR3 in DNA: TGCAGCGTTGGACTAGCGGGAGGTGGAGACTACGAGCAGTACTTC.